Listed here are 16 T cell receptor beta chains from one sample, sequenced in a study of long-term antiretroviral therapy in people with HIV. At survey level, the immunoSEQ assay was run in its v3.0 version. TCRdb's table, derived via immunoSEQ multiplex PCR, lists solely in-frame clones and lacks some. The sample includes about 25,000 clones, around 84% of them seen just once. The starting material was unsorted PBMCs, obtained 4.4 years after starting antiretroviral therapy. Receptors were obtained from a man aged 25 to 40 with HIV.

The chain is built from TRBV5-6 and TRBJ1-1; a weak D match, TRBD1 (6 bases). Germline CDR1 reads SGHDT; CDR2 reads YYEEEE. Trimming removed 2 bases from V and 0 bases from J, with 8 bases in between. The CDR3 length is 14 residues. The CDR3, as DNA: TGTGCCAGCAGCTTAGGGACAATGAACACTGAAGCTTTCTTT. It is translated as CASSLGTMNTEAFF.

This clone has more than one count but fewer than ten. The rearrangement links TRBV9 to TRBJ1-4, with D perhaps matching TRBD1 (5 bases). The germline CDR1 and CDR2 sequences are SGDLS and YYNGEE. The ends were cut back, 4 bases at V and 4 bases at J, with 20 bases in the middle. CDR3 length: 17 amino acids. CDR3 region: CASSPSNKGPVNEKLFF. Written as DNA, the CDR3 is TGTGCCAGCAGCCCCTCCAATAAGGGGCCGGTTAATGAAAAACTGTTTTTT.

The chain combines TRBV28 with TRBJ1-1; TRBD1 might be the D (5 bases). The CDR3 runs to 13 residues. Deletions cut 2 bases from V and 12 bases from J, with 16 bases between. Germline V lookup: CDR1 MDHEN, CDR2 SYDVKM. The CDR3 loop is CASSLEQKRGTFF. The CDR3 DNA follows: TGTGCCAGCAGTTTAGAGCAAAAAAGGGGAACTTTCTTT.

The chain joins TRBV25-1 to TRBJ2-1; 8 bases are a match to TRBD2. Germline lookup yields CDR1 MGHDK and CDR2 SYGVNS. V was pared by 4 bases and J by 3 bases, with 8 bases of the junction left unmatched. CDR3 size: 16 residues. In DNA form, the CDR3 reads TGTGCCAGCAGTGCTACGGCGGGGGGCTACTACAATGAGCAGTTCTTC. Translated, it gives CASSATAGGYYNEQFF.

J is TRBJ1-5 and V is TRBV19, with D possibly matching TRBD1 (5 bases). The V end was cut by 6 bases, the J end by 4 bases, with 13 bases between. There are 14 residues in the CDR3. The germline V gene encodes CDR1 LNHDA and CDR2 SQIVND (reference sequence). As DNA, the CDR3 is TGTGCCAGTAGGGACGGGGCCTTTAATCAGCCCCAGCATTTT. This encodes CASRDGAFNQPQHF. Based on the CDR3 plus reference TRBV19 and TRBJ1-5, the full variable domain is DGGITQSPKYLFRKEGQNVTLSCEQNLNHDAMYWYRQDPGQGLRLIYYSQIVNDFQKGDIAEGYSVSREKKESFPLTVTSAQKNPTAFYLCASRDGAFNQPQHFGDGTRLSIL.

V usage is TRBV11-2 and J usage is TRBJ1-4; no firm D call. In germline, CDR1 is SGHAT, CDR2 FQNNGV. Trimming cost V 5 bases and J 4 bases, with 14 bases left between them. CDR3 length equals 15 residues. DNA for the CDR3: TGTGCCAGCAGCACAACCACACAGCTTAATGAAAAACTGTTTTTT. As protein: CASSTTTQLNEKLFF.

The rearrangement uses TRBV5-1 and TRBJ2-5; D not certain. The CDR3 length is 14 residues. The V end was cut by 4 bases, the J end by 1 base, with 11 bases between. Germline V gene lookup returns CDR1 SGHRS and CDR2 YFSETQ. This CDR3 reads CASSPTDIQETQYF. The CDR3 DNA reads TGCGCCAGCAGCCCAACCGACATCCAAGAGACCCAGTACTTC. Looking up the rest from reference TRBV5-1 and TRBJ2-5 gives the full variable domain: KAGVTQTPRYLIKTRGQQVTLSCSPISGHRSVSWYQQTPGQGLQFLFEYFSETQRNKGNFPGRFSGRQFSNSRSEMNVSTLELGDSALYLCASSPTDIQETQYFGPGTRLLVL.

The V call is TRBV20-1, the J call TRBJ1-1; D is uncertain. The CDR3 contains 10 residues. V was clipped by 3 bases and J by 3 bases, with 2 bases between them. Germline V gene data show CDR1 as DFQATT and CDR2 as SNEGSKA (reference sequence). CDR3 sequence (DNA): TGCAGTGCTAGGCACACTGAAGCTTTCTTT. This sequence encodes CSARHTEAFF.

The CDR3 protein is CASSPRVFSYEQYF. CDR3 nucleotides: TGTGCCAGCAGTCCCAGGGTTTTTAGCTACGAGCAGTACTTC. The genes are TRBV28 and TRBJ2-7; perhaps TRBD1 as D (5 bases). V was pared by 5 bases and J by 3 bases, with 14 bases between. This CDR3 is built from 14 residues. The V gene's germline CDR1 is MDHEN and CDR2 SYDVKM. Full variable domain (rest looked up from reference TRBV28 and TRBJ2-7): DVKVTQSSRYLVKRTGEKVFLECVQDMDHENMFWYRQDPGLGLRLIYFSYDVKMKEKGDIPEGYSVSREKKERFSLILESASTNQTSMYLCASSPRVFSYEQYFGPGTRLTVT.

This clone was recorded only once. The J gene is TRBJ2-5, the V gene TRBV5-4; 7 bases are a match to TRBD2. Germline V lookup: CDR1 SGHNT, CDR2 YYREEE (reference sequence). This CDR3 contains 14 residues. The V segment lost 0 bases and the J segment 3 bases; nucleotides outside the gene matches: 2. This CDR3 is CASSLAAGEETQYF. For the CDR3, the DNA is TGTGCCAGCAGCTTGGCCGCGGGAGAAGAGACCCAGTACTTC.

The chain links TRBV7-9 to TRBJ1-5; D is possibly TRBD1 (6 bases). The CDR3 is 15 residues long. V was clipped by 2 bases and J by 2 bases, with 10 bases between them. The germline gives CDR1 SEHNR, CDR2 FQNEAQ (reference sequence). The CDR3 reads CASSLSAGGNQPQHF. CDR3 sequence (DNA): TGTGCCAGCAGCTTATCGGCAGGGGGCAATCAGCCCCAGCATTTT.

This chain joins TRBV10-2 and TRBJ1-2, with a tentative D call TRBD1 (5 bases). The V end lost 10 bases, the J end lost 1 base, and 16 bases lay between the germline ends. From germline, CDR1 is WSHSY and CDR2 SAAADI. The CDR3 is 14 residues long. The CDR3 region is CATGTRRNNYGYTF. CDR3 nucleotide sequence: TGCGCCACCGGGACCCGGAGGAATAACTATGGCTACACCTTC.

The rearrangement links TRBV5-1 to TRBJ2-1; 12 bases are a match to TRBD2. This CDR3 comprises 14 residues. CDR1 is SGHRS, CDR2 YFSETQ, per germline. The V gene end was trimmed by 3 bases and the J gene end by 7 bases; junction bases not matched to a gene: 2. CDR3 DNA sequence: TGCGCCAGCAGCTCCGGGACTAGCGGGAATGAGCAGTTCTTC. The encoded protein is CASSSGTSGNEQFF.

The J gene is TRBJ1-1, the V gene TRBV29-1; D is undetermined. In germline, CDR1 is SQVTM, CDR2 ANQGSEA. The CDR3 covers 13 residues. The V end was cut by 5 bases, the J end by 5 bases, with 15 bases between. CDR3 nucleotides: TGCAGCGTTCAGGAGGGTCAAACGACTGAAGCTTTCTTT. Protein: CSVQEGQTTEAFF.

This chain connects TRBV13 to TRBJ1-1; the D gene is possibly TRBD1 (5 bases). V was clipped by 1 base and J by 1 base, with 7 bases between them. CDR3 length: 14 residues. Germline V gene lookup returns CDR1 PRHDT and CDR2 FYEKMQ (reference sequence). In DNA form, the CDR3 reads TGTGCCAGCAGCTTAGAAGGGGCGAACACTGAAGCTTTCTTT. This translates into CASSLEGANTEAFF.

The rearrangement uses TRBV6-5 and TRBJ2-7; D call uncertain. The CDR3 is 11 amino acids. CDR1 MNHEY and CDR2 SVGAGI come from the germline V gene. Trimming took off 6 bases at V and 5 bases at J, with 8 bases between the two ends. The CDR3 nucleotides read TGTGCCAGCAGCCGGTGGGACGAGCAGTACTTC. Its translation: CASSRWDEQYF.